The sequence of this TCR beta chain was determined in a study of cytotoxic CD8 clonotypes in ibrutinib-treated CLL. The study, taken as a whole, reports: Baseline clonality, above age-matched healthy donor levels, tracked circulating CD8+ T-cell counts. On treatment, the uncommon public clonotypes contracted or remained stable. Clonality rose at ibrutinib response, held steady in sustained remission, and fell toward baseline at progression.

The assay was immunoSEQ multiplex PCR, and TCRdb's table has in-frame clones only and misses some. The sample shows about 130,000 clones, about 80% of them seen only once. This CDR3 has 15 residues. V was cut by 2 bases and J by 0 bases, with 10 bases left in between. Germline V lookup: CDR1 SGHTA, CDR2 FQGNSA. Comments on this clone: Its antigen is not identified.

Frozen-stored PBMCs produced roughly 2 micrograms of genomic DNA for TCR beta libraries. Sequenced material: PBMCs, taken after 12 months of ibrutinib treatment. The TCR sequence derives from a human donor with chronic lymphocytic leukemia. The chain employs TRBV7-2 and TRBJ1-1; D remains ambiguous. DNA for the CDR3: TGTGCCAGCAGCTTATCGGCTCAAATGAACACTGAAGCTTTCTTT. Amino acids: CASSLSAQMNTEAFF.